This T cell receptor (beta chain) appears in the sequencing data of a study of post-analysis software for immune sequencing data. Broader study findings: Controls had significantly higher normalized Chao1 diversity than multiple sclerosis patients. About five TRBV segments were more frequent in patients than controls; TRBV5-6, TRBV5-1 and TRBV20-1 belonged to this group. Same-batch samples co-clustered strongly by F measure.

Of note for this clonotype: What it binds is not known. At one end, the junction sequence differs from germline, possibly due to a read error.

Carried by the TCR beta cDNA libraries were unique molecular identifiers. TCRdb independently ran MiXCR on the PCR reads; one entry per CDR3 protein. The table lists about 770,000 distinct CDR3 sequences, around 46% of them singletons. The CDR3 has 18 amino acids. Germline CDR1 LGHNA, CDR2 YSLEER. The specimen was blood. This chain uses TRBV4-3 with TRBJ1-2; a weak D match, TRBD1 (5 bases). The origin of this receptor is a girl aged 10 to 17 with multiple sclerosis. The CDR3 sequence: CAGSQELSHGTYNYGYTF. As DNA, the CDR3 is TGCGCCGGCAGCCAAGAACTGTCCCACGGGACTTATAACTATGGCTACACCTTC.